This T cell receptor (beta chain) was observed in a study of tumor-infiltrating lymphocytes in localized non-small cell lung cancer. On the study more broadly: Several tumor histologies, both smoking statuses, and some post-neoadjuvant chemotherapy samples were included.

The repertoire was sequenced with immunoSEQ multiplex PCR; TCRdb's copy has only in-frame clones and lacks some. The profile shows about 7,500 clones, 50% to 75% of them singletons. Notes on the study in general: Different pieces of the same tissue were used for each assay. T-cell fraction did not differ between immunotypes IM1 and IM2.

With respect to this clone: Its antigen is currently unknown.

Germline values: CDR1 SGHTA, CDR2 FQGTGA. This CDR3 has 15 amino acids. V dropped 5 bases and J dropped 0 bases, with 10 bases sitting between them. The chain joins TRBV7-3 to TRBJ2-2, with D perhaps given as TRBD1 or TRBD2 (5 bases each). This clonotype originated in a human donor with non-small cell lung cancer. Specimen: uninvolved lung tissue not adjacent to the tumor. The CDR3 loop is CASSPGPSNTGELFF. Written as DNA, the CDR3 is TGTGCCAGCAGCCCGGGACCCTCGAACACCGGGGAGCTGTTTTTT. The variable domain in full, with the rest retrieved from reference TRBV7-3 and TRBJ2-2, is GAGVSQTPSNKVTEKGKYVELRCDPISGHTALYWYRQSLGQGPEFLIYFQGTGAADDSGLPNDRFFAVRPEGSVSTLKIQRTERGDSAVYLCASSPGPSNTGELFFGEGSRLTVL.